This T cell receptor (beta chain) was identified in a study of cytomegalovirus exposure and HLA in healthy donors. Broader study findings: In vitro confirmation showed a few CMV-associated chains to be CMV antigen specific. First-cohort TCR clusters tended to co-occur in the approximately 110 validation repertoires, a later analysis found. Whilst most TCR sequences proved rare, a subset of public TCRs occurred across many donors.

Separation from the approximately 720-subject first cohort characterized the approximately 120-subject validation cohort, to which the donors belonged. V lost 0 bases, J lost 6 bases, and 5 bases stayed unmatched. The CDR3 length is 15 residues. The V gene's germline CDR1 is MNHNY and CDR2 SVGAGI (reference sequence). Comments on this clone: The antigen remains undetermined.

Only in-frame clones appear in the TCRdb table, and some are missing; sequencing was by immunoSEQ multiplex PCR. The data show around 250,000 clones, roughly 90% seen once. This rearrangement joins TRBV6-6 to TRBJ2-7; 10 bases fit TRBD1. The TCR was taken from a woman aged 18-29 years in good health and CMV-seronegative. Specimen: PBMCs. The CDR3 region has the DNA TGTGCCAGCAGTTACTCGATGGACAGGGGGTCCGAGCAGTACGTC. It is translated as CASSYSMDRGSEQYV.